The 20 T cell receptor beta chains below all came from one sample that was sequenced in a study of OX40 agonist ivuxolimab in advanced cancers. Sequenced by immunoSEQ multiplex PCR; TCRdb stores in-frame clones only, minus some. The table includes approximately 80,000 clones, around nine tenths detected once. Material: CD4+ or CD8+ T cells sorted from blood, obtained in a trial of the OX40 agonist ivuxolimab. Every receptor here comes from an adult with an advanced solid tumor such as melanoma, head and neck, liver or kidney cancer.

This chain links TRBV11-1 with TRBJ2-7, with 7 bases fitting TRBD1. V gave up 5 bases and J gave up 0 bases; unmatched junction bases: 7. The CDR3 is 15 amino acids. Germline CDR1 reads SGHAT; CDR2 reads FQDESV (reference sequence). CDR3 nucleotide sequence: TGTGCCAGCAGCCCTCGGTACAGGGGCTCCTACGAGCAGTACTTC. It encodes CASSPRYRGSYEQYF. Full variable domain (outside the CDR3, taken from reference TRBV11-1 and TRBJ2-7): EAEVAQSPRYKITEKSQAVAFWCDPISGHATLYWYRQILGQGPELLVQFQDESVVDDSQLPKDRFSAERLKGVDSTLKIQPAELGDSAMYLCASSPRYRGSYEQYFGPGTRLTVT.

The V call is TRBV6-5, the J call TRBJ2-7; 10 positions match TRBD1. The germline V gene encodes CDR1 MNHEY and CDR2 SVGAGI. This CDR3 has 14 residues. J gave up 5 bases and V 4 bases, and 5 bases lay outside the gene matches. The CDR3 loop reads CASSSRQGAHEQYF. CDR3 DNA: TGTGCCAGCAGTTCCCGACAGGGGGCCCACGAGCAGTACTTC.

This sequence joins TRBV29-1 and TRBJ2-2; 9 nucleotides align to TRBD1. Germline CDR1 is SQVTM and CDR2 is ANQGSEA. This CDR3 is built from 14 residues. J gave up 2 bases and V 7 bases, and 5 bases lay outside the gene matches. DNA for the CDR3: TGCAGCGCGAAGGGACAGGGAAACACCGGGGAGCTGTTTTTT. This encodes CSAKGQGNTGELFF.

The genes are TRBV6-5 and TRBJ1-2; a possible D gene is TRBD1 (5 bases). The V end was cut by 4 bases, the J end by 8 bases, with 14 bases between. The CDR3 is 13 residues long. Germline CDR1 reads MNHEY; CDR2 reads SVGAGI. In DNA form, the CDR3 reads TGTGCCAGCAGTTGGGGACGGAGCGGAGGCTACACCTTC. Translated, it gives CASSWGRSGGYTF.

The genes are TRBV7-9 and TRBJ1-2; the match to TRBD1 covers 8 bases. The J segment lost 3 bases and the V segment lost 5 bases, leaving 8 bases of the junction unmatched. The CDR3 extends over 15 amino acids. CDR1 SEHNR and CDR2 FQNEAQ come from the germline V gene (reference sequence). The chain's CDR3 is CASSRIDRGDYGYTF. DNA of the CDR3: TGTGCCAGCAGCCGGATAGACAGGGGAGACTATGGCTACACCTTC.

The genes are TRBV28 and TRBJ2-4; 14 nucleotides line up with TRBD2. In germline, CDR1 is MDHEN, CDR2 SYDVKM. This CDR3 region has 19 residues. The J segment lost 3 bases and the V segment lost 6 bases, leaving 13 bases of the junction unmatched. The CDR3 loop reads CASSSPRLAGGPVKNIQYF. CDR3 DNA sequence: TGTGCCAGCAGCTCCCCTCGACTAGCGGGAGGGCCAGTCAAAAACATTCAGTACTTC.

The chain combines TRBV6-1 with TRBJ2-1; 7 positions match TRBD2. The CDR3 has 18 residues. In germline, CDR1 is MNHNS, CDR2 SASEGT. V was clipped by 4 bases and J by 6 bases; unmatched bases: 18. The CDR3 region is CASSAGGTSVLRPNEQFF. For the CDR3, the DNA is TGTGCCAGCAGTGCCGGCGGAACTAGCGTTTTACGACCCAATGAGCAGTTCTTC.

The chain recombines TRBV14 with TRBJ2-2; D gene uncertain. The CDR3 covers 14 residues. The germline V and J ends were trimmed by 1 base and 4 bases, with 7 bases remaining between them. Germline V lookup: CDR1 SGHDN, CDR2 FVKESK. The CDR3 DNA reads as TGTGCCAGCAGCCAAGTGTGGGCCACCGGGGAGCTGTTTTTT. Translated, it gives CASSQVWATGELFF.

V and J are TRBV5-1 and TRBJ2-1, with a possible D match to TRBD1 (6 bases). CDR1 SGHRS and CDR2 YFSETQ come from the germline V gene. The V end lost 6 bases, the J end lost 2 bases, and 15 bases lay between the germline ends. This CDR3 contains 15 residues. Here the CDR3 DNA reads TGCGCCAGCACCCCAGACCGGACAGCCTACAATGAGCAGTTCTTC. It translates to CASTPDRTAYNEQFF.

The chain has TRBV5-1 and TRBJ1-1, with D perhaps TRBD1 (6 bases). In germline, CDR1 is SGHRS, CDR2 YFSETQ. This CDR3 region has 15 residues. The V gene lost 5 bases and the J gene lost 5 bases, with 19 bases spanning the gap. The CDR3 DNA reads as TGCGCCAGCAGTCCTCAGGGGCCTTCATTGACTGAAGCTTTCTTT. The encoded protein is CASSPQGPSLTEAFF.

The chain employs TRBV19 and TRBJ2-3; the match to TRBD1 covers 7 bases. Losses at the gene ends were 3 bases for V and 3 bases for J; bases not matched to a gene: 6. The CDR3 length is 15 residues. Germline V gives CDR1 LNHDA, CDR2 SQIVND (reference sequence). The CDR3 coding sequence is TGTGCCAGTAGTATCCGCGGACAGGCTACAGATACGCAGTATTTT. Protein sequence: CASSIRGQATDTQYF.

This clone was recorded once. This rearrangement joins TRBV10-2 to TRBJ2-1; D is unclear. Looked up from germline, CDR1 is WSHSY and CDR2 is SAAADI. CDR3 size: 18 residues. Between the trimmed V and J ends, which lost 2 bases and 3 bases, there was a span of 20 bases. CDR3 coding DNA: TGCGCCAGCAGTGAGGGTGCCAACCCCCCCACTTTCTACAATGAGCAGTTCTTC. This gives the protein CASSEGANPPTFYNEQFF.

In the case of this clone: Within the sample, other DNA sequences also encode this same CDR3. The gene calls are TRBV7-2 and TRBJ2-2; TRBD2 might be the D (6 bases). Trimming stripped 2 bases from V and 5 bases from J, with 12 bases between. Germline assignment: CDR1 SGHTA and CDR2 FQGNSA. This CDR3 has 15 residues. The CDR3 nucleotides are TGTGCCAGCAGCTTATCGCAAGGGAGGACCGGGGAGCTGTTTTTT. Residues: CASSLSQGRTGELFF. Using reference TRBV7-2 and TRBJ2-2 for the parts outside the CDR3, the full variable domain is GAGVSQSPSNKVTEKGKDVELRCDPISGHTALYWYRQSLGQGLEFLIYFQGNSAPDKSGLPSDRFSAERTGGSVSTLTIQRTQQEDSAVYLCASSLSQGRTGELFFGEGSRLTVL.

The chain uses TRBV7-6 and TRBJ2-5, with D possibly matching TRBD1 (6 bases). With 1 base removed from V and 5 bases from J, the gap between germline ends came to 17 bases. Looked up from germline, CDR1 is SGHVS and CDR2 is FNYEAQ. The CDR3 length is 16 residues. Here the CDR3 reads CASSLDPGVGVETQYF. DNA for the CDR3: TGTGCCAGCAGCTTAGATCCAGGGGTGGGTGTTGAGACCCAGTACTTC.

The rearrangement links TRBV30 to TRBJ2-7; 7 positions agree with TRBD2. The CDR3 covers 14 residues. With 3 bases clipped from V and 4 bases from J, the junction kept 9 bases outside the gene matches. In germline, CDR1 is GTSNPN, CDR2 SVGIG (reference sequence). CDR3 sequence reads: CAWSPGPGRYEQYF. The CDR3 nucleotides read TGTGCCTGGAGCCCGGGTCCCGGGAGGTACGAGCAGTACTTC.

The J gene is TRBJ2-6, the V gene TRBV15; no firm D call. CDR3 length: 14 amino acids. V lost 6 bases and J lost 0, with 6 bases in between. The germline CDR1 and CDR2 sequences are LNHNV and YYDKDF (reference sequence). The chain's CDR3 is CATRTTSGANVLTF. CDR3 nucleotide sequence: TGTGCCACCAGGACGACCTCTGGGGCCAACGTCCTGACTTTC.

This sequence joins TRBV5-1 and TRBJ1-1, with a possible D match to TRBD1 (5 bases). Per germline, CDR1 SGHRS and CDR2 YFSETQ. The CDR3 sequence is 14 residues long. Trimming stripped 0 bases from V and 3 bases from J, with 9 bases between. The CDR3, as DNA: TGCGCCAGCAGCTTGGCGGGGACGGACACTGAAGCTTTCTTT. Translating it yields CASSLAGTDTEAFF.

This chain uses TRBV9 with TRBJ2-1; unclear D gene. The germline V gene has CDR1 SGDLS and CDR2 YYNGEE. This CDR3 has 15 amino acids. Deletions cut 0 bases from V and 0 bases from J, with 7 bases between. Written as DNA, the CDR3 is TGTGCCAGCAGCGTAGACGCCCTCTCCTACAATGAGCAGTTCTTC. It is translated as CASSVDALSYNEQFF.

The chain uses TRBV5-4 and TRBJ2-5; TRBD1 might be the D (5 bases). This CDR3 spans 15 amino acids. CDR1 is SGHNT, CDR2 YYREEE, per germline (reference sequence). V lost 0 bases and J 5 bases, leaving 14 bases between the germline ends. CDR3 DNA sequence: TGTGCCAGCAGCTTGGCAGGGAAGGCGGTCGAGACCCAGTACTTC. Protein product: CASSLAGKAVETQYF.

The V and J genes are TRBV2 and TRBJ2-1, with unresolved D. V was pared by 5 bases and J by 5 bases, with 10 bases between. The CDR3 runs to 13 residues. CDR1 SNHLY and CDR2 FYNNEI come from the germline V gene. The CDR3 here is CASSKGVDNEQFF. Written as DNA, the CDR3 is TGTGCCAGCAGTAAAGGTGTTGACAATGAGCAGTTCTTC.